The source of this T cell receptor (beta chain) is a study of spatial heterogeneity in lung cancer. Study at large: Across tumor regions, counts of TCR transcripts showed a strong correlation with a T cell module score derived from matched bulk RNA-seq.

By sample fraction, this clonotype is medium-sized (0.01 to 0.1%). The antigen is undetermined. Findings of the study overall: Counts that tracked tumor mutation counts were those of expanded intratumoral alpha and beta TCRs. For tumor T cells, estimated coverage reached only 6% to 7% (alpha) and more than 11% (beta).

Time point denoted: sample taken at primary tumor resection. Without sorting, whole RNA was sequenced from tumor, nontumor lung or frozen PBMC. Individually, TCR cDNA molecules were each labelled with a unique molecular identifier. Via MiXCR, TCRdb re-called the 5' RACE reads, giving one row per CDR3 protein. The profile shows about 2,600 distinct CDR3 sequences, approximately 1.5% of them singletons. Per the germline V gene, CDR1 is SGHAT and CDR2 is FQNNGV. This CDR3 is built from 14 residues. Trimming removed 3 bases from V and 5 bases from J, with 13 bases in between. The rearrangement uses TRBV11-2 and TRBJ1-2; perhaps TRBD1 as D (5 bases). The receptor was derived from a male donor with early-stage non-small cell lung cancer. The input for sequencing was lung tumor tissue, taken at surgery. The CDR3 loop is CASSFYGARYGYTF. Written as DNA, the CDR3 is TGTGCCAGCAGCTTCTATGGGGCACGGTATGGCTACACCTTC.